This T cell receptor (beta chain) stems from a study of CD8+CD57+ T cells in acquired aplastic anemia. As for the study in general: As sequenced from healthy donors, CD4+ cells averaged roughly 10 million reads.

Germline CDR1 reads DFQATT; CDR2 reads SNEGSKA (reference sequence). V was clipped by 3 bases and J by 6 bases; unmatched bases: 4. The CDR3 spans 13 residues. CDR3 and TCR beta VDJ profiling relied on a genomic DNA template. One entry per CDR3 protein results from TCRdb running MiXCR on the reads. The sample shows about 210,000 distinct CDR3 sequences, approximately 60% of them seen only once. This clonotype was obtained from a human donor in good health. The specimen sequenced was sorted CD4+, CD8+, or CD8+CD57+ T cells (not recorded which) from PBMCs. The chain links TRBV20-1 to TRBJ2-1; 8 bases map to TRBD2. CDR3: CSASGRAGNEQFF. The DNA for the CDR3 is TGCAGTGCTAGCGGGAGGGCCGGCAATGAGCAGTTCTTC.